Listed below are T cell receptor beta chains from one sample, sequenced in a study of T cell responses to AZD1222 COVID-19 vaccine. Assay: immunoSEQ multiplex PCR; the TCRdb copy retains only in-frame clones and omits some. The sample holds some 140,000 clones, about 91% seen once. Sample: peripheral blood, taken on day 0 of AZD1222 vaccination. The receptors stem from an adult in good health. Each CDR3 is given with its conserved first and last residue. A D gene is named only where the DNA matches it firmly. Size is omitted from some rows. Given values are once, few, many or a class for expanded clones.

TRBV6-5	NA	TRBD1	TRBJ1-3	TGTGCCAGCCAGGGGGCGGTCCAAGACGGAAACACCATATATTTT	CASQGAVQDGNTIYF
TRBV5-4	NA	NA	TRBJ2-5	TGTGCCACACGAGGGGGGTTTACAGAGACCCAGTACTTC	CATRGGFTETQYF
TRBV20-1	NA	NA	TRBJ1-5	TGCAGTGCTAGTGAGGGGAGCAATCAGCCCCAGCATTTT	CSASEGSNQPQHF
TRBV12-5	NA	NA	TRBJ2-7	TGTGCTAGTGGTTCTTTTGGAATCGCCTACGAGCAGTACTTC	CASGSFGIAYEQYF
TRBV6-5	NA	TRBD1	TRBJ1-4	TGTGCCAGCAGAGGACAGGGTGGGGATGAAAAACTGTTTTTT	CASRGQGGDEKLFF
TRBV9	NA	NA	TRBJ2-3	TGTGCCAGCAGCTCCCGCGGAAGGATGACTAGCACAGATACGCAGTATTTT	CASSSRGRMTSTDTQYF
TRBV7-6	few	TRBD2	TRBJ2-2	TGTGCCAGCAGCCCAGCCGCGGGGGGCCGCGGGGAGCTGTTTTTT	CASSPAAGGRGELFF
TRBV27	NA	NA	TRBJ1-5	TGTGCCAGCAGTCCCTTCGGGCTCCATCGGCGTTGGGACCAGCCCCAGCATTTT	CASSPFGLHRRWDQPQHF
TRBV18	NA	TRBD1	TRBJ2-1	TGTGCCAGCTCACCAAGACAGGGATCCTACAATGAGCAGTTCTTC	CASSPRQGSYNEQFF
TRBV13	NA	NA	TRBJ2-7	TGTGCCAGCAGCCCAGCCAGGGCGGACATTCCAACCGTCCACGAGCAGTACTTC	CASSPARADIPTVHEQYF
TRBV9	NA	NA	TRBJ1-5	TGTGCCAGCAGCGTAGTAAGACGGTTATGTCAGCCCCAGCATTTT	CASSVVRRLCQPQHF
TRBV7-9	NA	TRBD1	TRBJ1-2	TGTGCCAGCAGCTTAAAGCAGGGGGAAGGAGGAGGCTACACCTTC	CASSLKQGEGGGYTF
TRBV2	NA	NA	TRBJ1-5	TGTGCCAGCAGTGAAAGGACAGCCGATCAGCCCCAGCATTTT	CASSERTADQPQHF
TRBV5-4	NA	TRBD2	TRBJ2-2	TGTGCCAGCAGCCCCTTTTTCGGAGCGGGAGGGGGCACCGGGGAGCTGTTTTTT	CASSPFFGAGGGTGELFF
TRBV7-8	NA	NA	TRBJ2-7	TGTGCCAGCAGCTTAGTTAGCTCCTACGAGCAGTACTTC	CASSLVSSYEQYF
TRBV5-6	NA	TRBD1	TRBJ2-1	TGTGCCAGCAGCTTGGGGGACAGGGTGGCAGGTGAGCAGTTCTTC	CASSLGDRVAGEQFF
TRBV27	NA	NA	TRBJ2-7	TGTGCCAGCAGTCAATCCGGGATCCGGGCCCACTACGAGCAGTACTTC	CASSQSGIRAHYEQYF
TRBV9	NA	TRBD2	TRBJ2-1	TGTGCCAGCAGCCCACCTAGCGGGGGGGACAATGAGCAGTTCTTC	CASSPPSGGDNEQFF
TRBV4-3	NA	TRBD1	TRBJ2-1	TGCGCCAGCAGCCTGACAGGGTACGCTGAGCAGTTCTTC	CASSLTGYAEQFF
TRBV3-1/TRBV3-2	once	TRBD1	TRBJ1-3	TGTGCCAGCAGCCAAGATTGGGACAGGGCTTTAAGTGGAAACACCATATATTTT	CASSQDWDRALSGNTIYF
TRBV14	once	NA	TRBJ1-1	TGTGCCAGCAGCCAAGAAGGGGGGCGCGGCACTGAAGCTTTCTTT	CASSQEGGRGTEAFF
TRBV7-8	NA	NA	TRBJ2-7	TGTGCCAGCAGCCATAATAACTACGAGCAGTACTTC	CASSHNNYEQYF
TRBV7-2	NA	NA	TRBJ2-7	TGTGCCAGCAGCTCCCCCGGATATGGCTCCTACGAGCAGTACTTC	CASSSPGYGSYEQYF
TRBV4-3	few	NA	TRBJ2-1	TGCGCCAGCAGCCAAGGTGGGGCCGCCTACAATGAGCAGTTCTTC	CASSQGGAAYNEQFF
TRBV4-2	few	NA	TRBJ1-5	TGTGCCAGCAGCCAAGGGAGTCAGCCCCAGCATTTT	CASSQGSQPQHF
TRBV27	NA	NA	TRBJ2-1	TGTGCCAGCAGTCGGGGCTCCTACAATGAGCAGTTCTTC	CASSRGSYNEQFF
TRBV3-1/TRBV3-2	NA	NA	TRBJ1-3	TGTGCCAGCAGCCAACCTTATATTGGAAACACCATATATTTT	CASSQPYIGNTIYF
TRBV3-1/TRBV3-2	NA	TRBD1	TRBJ1-2	TGTGCCAGCAGCCCCTCCGGGACAGGGATTTATGGCTACACCTTC	CASSPSGTGIYGYTF
TRBV2	NA	NA	TRBJ2-3	TGTGTCAGCACGAAGCTCACAGATACGCAGTATTTT	CVSTKLTDTQYF
TRBV7-9	NA	NA	TRBJ2-1	TGTGCCAGCAGGGGGCTGGGGGTTTTTTCCTACAATGAGCAGTTCTTC	CASRGLGVFSYNEQFF
TRBV28	NA	NA	TRBJ1-2	TGTGCCAGCAGGACTACGCCGGGGGCCCAGGTTGGCTACACCTTC	CASRTTPGAQVGYTF
TRBV20-1	NA	NA	TRBJ2-3	TGCAGCACTTACTTCACAGATACGCAGTATTTT	CSTYFTDTQYF
TRBV7-5	NA	NA	TRBJ1-5	TGTGCCAGAAGCGTCAAAACCGTCCGGGAGCCCCAGCATTTT	CARSVKTVREPQHF
TRBV6-5	NA	NA	TRBJ2-1	TGTGCCAGCAGTTCCCCAGGACTGAGGACCAATGAGCAGTTCTTC	CASSSPGLRTNEQFF
TRBV27	NA	NA	TRBJ1-5	TGTGCCAGCAGTTATTCGACCCGGGGACAGCCCCAGCATTTT	CASSYSTRGQPQHF
TRBV10-3	NA	NA	TRBJ1-2	TGTGCCATCAAAGAATCTAACTATGGCTACACCTTC	CAIKESNYGYTF
TRBV5-4	NA	NA	TRBJ2-2	TGTGCCAGCAGCGGAATCGACAAAGTCAACACCGGGGAGCTGTTTTTT	CASSGIDKVNTGELFF
TRBV6-1	NA	TRBD2	TRBJ2-5	TGTGCCAGCAGTGTACACAGAGGGCGGGAGGAGACCCAGTACTTC	CASSVHRGREETQYF
TRBV6-5	NA	NA	TRBJ1-2	TGTGCCAGCAGCTTCATACAGGGAAGGGATGGCTACACCTTC	CASSFIQGRDGYTF
TRBV4-2	NA	NA	TRBJ1-5	TGTGCCAGCAGCCAAGAAGTCGAGTCTCCCCAGCATTTT	CASSQEVESPQHF
TRBV18	NA	NA	TRBJ2-7	TGTGCCAGCTCACCACTGGACAGCGGCGAGCAGTACTTC	CASSPLDSGEQYF
TRBV7-9	NA	NA	TRBJ2-2	TGTGCCAGCAGCTTAGGCTCGGGCGCCGGAGCGAACACCGGGGAGCTGTTTTTT	CASSLGSGAGANTGELFF
TRBV5-4	NA	TRBD1	TRBJ2-5	TGTGCCAGCAGCTTCGGGACAGTTAAAGAGACCCAGTACTTC	CASSFGTVKETQYF
TRBV5-6	NA	TRBD1	TRBJ2-7	TGTGCCAGCAGCCACCTACCCTGGACAGGGAAAGGAATCTACGAGCAGTACTTC	CASSHLPWTGKGIYEQYF
TRBV7-2	once	TRBD1	TRBJ2-6	TGTGCCAGCAGCTCCGGGACAGACTATCGCAGGGCCAACGTCCTGACTTTC	CASSSGTDYRRANVLTF
TRBV5-1	NA	NA	TRBJ2-3	TGCGCCAGCAGCTTTTTGGGCCCAGATACGCAGTATTTT	CASSFLGPDTQYF
TRBV4-2	once	TRBD1	TRBJ2-2	TGTGCCAGCAGCCACGGATCAGGGGGCGCATTCACCGGGGAGCTGTTTTTT	CASSHGSGGAFTGELFF
TRBV11-2	NA	TRBD1	TRBJ1-6	TGTGCCAGCAGCACTACCGGGACAGGGAGTTCACCCCTCCACTTT	CASSTTGTGSSPLHF